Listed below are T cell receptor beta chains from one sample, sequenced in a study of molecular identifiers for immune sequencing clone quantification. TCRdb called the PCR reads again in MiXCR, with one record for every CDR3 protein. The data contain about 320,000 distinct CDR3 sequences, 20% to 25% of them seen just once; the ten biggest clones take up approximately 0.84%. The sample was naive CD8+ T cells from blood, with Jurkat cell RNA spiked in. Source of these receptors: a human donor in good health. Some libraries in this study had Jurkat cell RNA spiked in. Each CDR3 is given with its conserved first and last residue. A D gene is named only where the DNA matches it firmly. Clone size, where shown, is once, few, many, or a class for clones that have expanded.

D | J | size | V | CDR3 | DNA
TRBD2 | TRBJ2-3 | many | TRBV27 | CASSATAGVLDTQYF | TGTGCCAGCAGTGCCACAGCGGGAGTGTTAGATACGCAGTATTTT
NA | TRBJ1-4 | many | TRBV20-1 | CSARGALYEKLFF | TGCAGTGCTAGAGGGGCCTTATATGAAAAACTGTTTTTT
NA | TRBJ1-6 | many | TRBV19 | CASGQSRGNSPLHF | TGTGCCAGCGGACAGTCTAGGGGGAATTCACCCCTCCACTTT
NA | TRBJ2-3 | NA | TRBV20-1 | CSATGQRTDTQYF | TGCAGTGCCACGGGACAACGCACAGATACGCAGTATTTT
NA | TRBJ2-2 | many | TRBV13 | CASRRTGELFF | TGTGCCAGCAGACGCACCGGGGAGCTGTTTTTT
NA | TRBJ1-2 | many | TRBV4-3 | CASSQDSPGGLSGYTF | TGCGCCAGCAGCCAAGATAGTCCAGGTGGCCTTTCGGGCTACACCTTC
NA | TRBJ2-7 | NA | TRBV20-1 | CSAPGLFSYEQYF | TGCAGTGCGCCAGGACTATTCTCCTACGAGCAGTACTTC
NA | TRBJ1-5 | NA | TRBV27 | CASSLGLSNQPQHF | TGTGCCAGCAGTTTAGGGTTATCAAATCAGCCCCAGCATTTT
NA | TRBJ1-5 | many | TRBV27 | CASSLYRGNQPQHF | TGTGCCAGCAGTTTATACCGCGGTAATCAGCCCCAGCATTTT
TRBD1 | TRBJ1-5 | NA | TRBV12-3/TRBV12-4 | CASSLTDRGGNQPQHF | TGTGCCAGCAGTCTGACGGACAGGGGAGGCAATCAGCCCCAGCATTTT
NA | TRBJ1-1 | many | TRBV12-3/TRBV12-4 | CASSSSGPILNTEAFF | TGTGCCAGCAGTTCGTCGGGGCCGATCCTAAACACTGAAGCTTTCTTT
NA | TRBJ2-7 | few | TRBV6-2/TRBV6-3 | CASTPGATTYEQYF | TGTGCCAGCACCCCGGGGGCCACCACCTACGAGCAGTACTTC
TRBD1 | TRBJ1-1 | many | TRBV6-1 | CANTQGPNTEAFF | TGTGCCAACACACAGGGGCCGAACACTGAAGCTTTCTTT
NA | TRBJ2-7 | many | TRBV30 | CAWRGRTYEQYF | TGTGCCTGGAGAGGCCGGACCTACGAGCAGTACTTC
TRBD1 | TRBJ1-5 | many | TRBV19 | CASSIGQGDQPQHF | TGTGCCAGTAGTATCGGACAGGGAGATCAGCCCCAGCATTTT
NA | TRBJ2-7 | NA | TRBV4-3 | CASSQKVNRPKSSYEQYF | TGCGCCAGCAGCCAAAAGGTTAACAGACCGAAGAGCTCCTACGAGCAGTACTTC